Sequencing of this TCR beta chain was carried out in a study of cytomegalovirus exposure and HLA in healthy donors. Study conclusions and caveats: In a later analysis, TCR beta V- and J-gene trimming showed a link to a missense DCLRE1C variant.

PCR primers comprised 60 Vbeta and 13 Jbeta primers. The table came from immunoSEQ multiplex PCR; TCRdb's copy has only in-frame clones and leaves some out. The sample has approximately 210,000 clones; about 76% are singletons. As for this clone: Its antigen remains unidentified.

V trimming: 4 bases; J trimming: 6 bases; junction bases outside the gene matches: 9. The CDR3 sequence is 14 residues long. The germline V gene encodes CDR1 SGHRS and CDR2 YFSETQ. What was sequenced was PBMCs. This chain joins TRBV5-1 and TRBJ1-1; 7 bases are a match to TRBD1. The receptor's source is a male donor in good health and CMV-seropositive. This CDR3 reads CASSPQGGVAEAFF. The DNA for the CDR3 is TGCGCCAGCAGCCCTCAGGGGGGAGTCGCTGAAGCTTTCTTT.